A selection of T cell receptor beta chains follows, all from one sample in a study of T cells after yellow fever vaccination. MiXCR, run by TCRdb on the 5' RACE reads, gives a single entry per CDR3 protein. The sample lists some 560,000 distinct CDR3 sequences; less than 20% were seen once. This specimen was PBMCs, taken more than 4 days after the first yellow fever vaccination. These receptors were collected from a man between 18 and 35 years old who received the YFV17D yellow fever vaccine. Both conserved end residues are trimmed from each CDR3. The order of the fields is V gene, CDR3 protein.

>TRBV7-2
ASSRWGQEQF
>TRBV14
ASSQRDGYNEQF
>TRBV12-3/TRBV12-4
ASRAPSRAISELF
>TRBV7-9
ASSFPDRGDSF
>TRBV20-1
SARDSSWGDIQY
>TRBV5-1
ASRPDNTNYGYT
>TRBV11-2
ASRKQGAQETQY
>TRBV29-1
SVGGVDRYNEQF
>TRBV5-6
ASSPTGTGIYGYT
>TRBV5-1
ASSLTSGGSYEQY
>TRBV3-1
ASSQGFAGDTEAF
>TRBV7-9
ASSSRTDAYYGYT
>TRBV19
ASSKEPTGTSGEKLF
>TRBV7-9
ASSPLPGQSYGYT
>TRBV20-1
SALGLQETQY
>TRBV14
ASSQDGGWETQY
>TRBV9
ASSVELAGGRDTQY
>TRBV18
ASSPQQGDYGYT
>TRBV5-1
ASSFGSGGDQPQH
>TRBV9
ASSAGPAPTDTQY
>TRBV27
ASSFRGGANYGYT
>TRBV6-5
ASSYQQGWETQY
>TRBV7-2
ASSRTSGNEQF
>TRBV9
ASSVDSGELF
>TRBV7-8
ASSYIQGGSYNEQF
>TRBV7-2
ASSTGGYQPQH
>TRBV10-3
AISERPGDYNEQF
>TRBV29-1
SVVGTGFYEQY
>TRBV7-9
ASHRPLNTEAF
>TRBV5-4
ASSFNRGGTEAF
>TRBV5-1
ASSESGQGQDT
>TRBV5-1
ASSLRAIGADTQY
>TRBV12-3/TRBV12-4
ASRIFEDEQY
>TRBV3-1
ASSQNTQGNTIY
>TRBV20-1
SARARTGNTIY
>TRBV18
ASSPPGGGTGNTIY
>TRBV29-1
SVRQGGYHGQY
>TRBV28
ASSPARTQH
>TRBV5-1
ASSLWPTGESTEAF
>TRBV9
ASRQGAGYGYT
>TRBV6-5
ASSYRGRQYEQY
>TRBV7-9
ASSLGLAGNSYEQY
>TRBV28
ASSNRSGYT
>TRBV6-5
ASRQGHQPQH
>TRBV18
ASCKRDNTGELF
>TRBV7-9
ASSISQTQY
>TRBV2
ASRGVGGNQPQH
>TRBV5-1
ASSLGRTSGNTGELF
>TRBV20-1
SALKRQGNEKLF
>TRBV5-1
ASSVGQGAYGYT
>TRBV28
ASSSRTEGLDTQY
>TRBV9
ASSVEGASGGASHEQF
>TRBV20-1
SAHSGVAQETQY
>TRBV5-1
ASSFVQLSFGDEQF